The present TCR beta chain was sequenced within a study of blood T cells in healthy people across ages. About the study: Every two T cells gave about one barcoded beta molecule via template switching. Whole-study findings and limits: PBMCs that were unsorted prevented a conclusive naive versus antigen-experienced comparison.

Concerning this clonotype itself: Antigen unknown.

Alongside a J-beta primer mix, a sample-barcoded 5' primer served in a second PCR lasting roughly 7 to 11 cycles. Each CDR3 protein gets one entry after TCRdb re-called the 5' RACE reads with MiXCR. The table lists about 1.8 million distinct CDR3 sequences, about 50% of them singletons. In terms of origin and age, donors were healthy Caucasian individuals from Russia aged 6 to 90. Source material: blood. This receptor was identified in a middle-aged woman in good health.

CDR3 protein: CASSPDTIGSTDTQYF. The CDR3 coding sequence is TGTGCCAGCTCACCAGATACCATTGGCAGCACAGATACGCAGTATTTT. The chain is built from TRBV18 and TRBJ2-3, with no clear D. V was shortened by 2 bases and J by 0 bases, with 12 bases between the two germline ends. The CDR3 length is 16 residues. Germline V CDR1 and CDR2: KGHSH, LQKENI.